A single T cell receptor beta chain is shown here with its context. The antigen remains unidentified. These data originate in a study of CXCR3-negative and CXCR3-positive naive CD8 T cells. Through 5' RACE with UMI labels, the TRB cDNA libraries were prepared. TCRdb re-called the 5' RACE reads; every CDR3 protein appears as one record, without DNA. The listing contains 150,000 or so distinct CDR3 sequences. Study findings and constraints: Naive cells with CXCR3 showed TRB CDR3s that were more hydrophobic than those in CXCR3-negative naive cells.

CDR1 is SNHLY, CDR2 FYNNEI, per germline. The CDR3 spans 13 residues. The J gene is TRBJ2-7, the V gene TRBV2. This TCR was sampled from a human donor in good health. Some clones in this sample may be carry-over from other donors' samples. Sequencing was done on a sample of naive CXCR3- CD8+ T cells from blood. Documented subset: CD45RO-CCR7+CD27+CD95- naive CD8+ T cells lacking CXCR3 (TNR3-). The chain's CDR3 is CASSYSASYEQYF.